This TCR beta chain was sequenced for a study of blood T cell repertoires in COVID-19. Study-wide background: There were acute and convalescent COVID-19 samples, and they came from the United States, Italy and Spain.

Produced via immunoSEQ multiplex PCR; TCRdb's table is partial and in-frame only. The repertoire holds tens of thousands of clones, with 60% to 80% as singletons. Germline CDR1 is MNHEY and CDR2 is SVGEGT. Trimming cost V 5 bases and J 5 bases, with 12 bases left between them. The CDR3 runs to 13 residues. The sequenced material came from peripheral blood. The chain carries TRBV6-2 or TRBV6-3 and TRBJ1-1; D perhaps matches TRBD1 (6 bases). The sequence derives from a human donor with active or convalescent COVID-19. The donor label of this sample is uncertain. CDR3 region: CASSPQGPTEAFF. The CDR3 DNA follows: TGTGCCAGCAGTCCACAGGGTCCGACTGAAGCTTTCTTT.